This entry is about one T cell receptor beta chain. The data stem from a study of cytomegalovirus exposure and HLA in healthy donors. The primer mix had 60 Vbeta and 13 Jbeta primers. Sequencing used immunoSEQ multiplex PCR; TCRdb keeps in-frame clones, though not all of them. The sample holds about 150,000 clones; 50% to 75% are singletons and the top ten take roughly 7%. This TCR came from a woman between 55 and 75 years old in good health and CMV-seropositive. The material sequenced was PBMCs.

DNA for the CDR3: TGTGCCAGCAGTTACCGACAGGGCAATGAGCAGTTCTTC. Its translation: CASSYRQGNEQFF. The chain uses TRBV6-6 and TRBJ2-1; 7 positions agree with TRBD1. Germline CDR1 reads MNHNY; CDR2 reads SVGAGI (reference sequence). The ends lost 2 bases at V and 6 bases at J; junction bases unmatched: 1. The CDR3 spans 13 residues.